A single sample is the source of the 11 T cell receptor beta chains below, sequenced in a study of shared clonotypes between healthy human individuals. Profiling relied on immunoSEQ multiplex PCR, and the TCRdb table lists in-frame clones only, not all of them. The sample lists 1,400,000 or so clones, about 98.5% occurring once. Material for sequencing was naive CD4+ T cells sorted from blood. Subset in this sample: CD45RA+ positively selected. The origin of the receptors is a man younger than 45 in good health.

The chain links TRBV7-9 to TRBJ1-2, with D possibly TRBD1 on 5 matching bases. CDR1 is SEHNR and CDR2 is FQNEAQ in the germline V gene (reference sequence). The CDR3 consists of 14 residues. V lost 5 bases and J 4 bases, leaving 14 bases between the germline ends. CDR3 bases: TGTGCCAGCAGCGACCGACAGAATAGCTATGGCTACACCTTC. Encoded protein: CASSDRQNSYGYTF.

The rearrangement uses TRBV29-1 and TRBJ2-7; 9 nucleotides match TRBD2. Per the germline V gene, CDR1 is SQVTM and CDR2 is ANQGSEA. This CDR3 has 15 residues. V shed 4 bases and J 0 bases; nucleotides not matched to a gene: 7. CDR3 in amino acids: CSVVFTSGSSYEQYF. For the CDR3, the DNA is TGCAGCGTTGTATTTACTAGCGGGTCCTCCTACGAGCAGTACTTC.

As to this clone: The sample contains more than one DNA sequence encoding this CDR3. This chain links TRBV5-1 with TRBJ2-5; 12 nucleotides line up with TRBD1. Germline V CDR1 and CDR2: SGHRS, YFSETQ. The CDR3 loop spans 16 amino acids. V shed 0 bases and J 5 bases; nucleotides not matched to a gene: 5. The chain's CDR3 is CASSLVGTGGGETQYF. DNA for the CDR3: TGCGCCAGCAGCTTGGTGGGGACAGGGGGCGGTGAGACCCAGTACTTC.

CDR3: CASSSGTGNQPQHF. As DNA, the CDR3 is TGTGCCAGCAGCTCAGGGACAGGCAATCAGCCCCAGCATTTT. The chain links TRBV9 to TRBJ1-5, with 7 positions matching TRBD1. There are 14 residues in the CDR3. Germline V lookup: CDR1 SGDLS, CDR2 YYNGEE. V lost 4 bases and J lost 2; bases outside the gene matches: 3.

This clone came up once. This chain joins TRBV11-2 and TRBJ1-1; tentatively, D is TRBD1 (5 bases). CDR3 size: 15 residues. Germline V gene data show CDR1 as SGHAT and CDR2 as FQNNGV. Trimming took 2 bases from V and 5 from J, leaving 15 bases between them. The CDR3 spells CASSLIRGVETEAFF. The CDR3, as DNA: TGTGCCAGCAGCTTAATAAGGGGCGTAGAGACTGAAGCTTTCTTT.

The chain joins TRBV5-1 to TRBJ2-7; TRBD2 might be the D (5 bases). The CDR3 runs to 15 residues. V was cut by 0 bases and J by 5 bases, with 15 bases left in between. Looked up from germline, CDR1 is SGHRS and CDR2 is YFSETQ. Here the CDR3 DNA reads TGCGCCAGCAGCTTGGGCTGGGAGCTGACCAACGAGCAGTACTTC. Its protein is CASSLGWELTNEQYF.

This rearrangement joins TRBV19 to TRBJ2-2, with a weak D call TRBD1 (6 bases). CDR1 is LNHDA, CDR2 SQIVND, per germline (reference sequence). This CDR3 contains 15 residues. The germline V and J ends were trimmed by 5 bases and 6 bases, with 16 bases remaining between them. This chain's CDR3 is CASSEFWGLAGELFF. The CDR3 DNA sequence: TGTGCCAGTAGTGAATTCTGGGGGCTCGCCGGGGAGCTGTTTTTT.

This rearrangement joins TRBV28 to TRBJ2-2, with D possibly being TRBD2 (7 bases). The CDR3 extends over 14 amino acids. The germline gives CDR1 MDHEN, CDR2 SYDVKM. V was shortened by 5 bases and J by 6 bases, with 13 bases between the two germline ends. In DNA form, the CDR3 reads TGTGCCAGCAGTCCGCGGGGGCTCCCCGGGGAGCTGTTTTTT. Its translation is CASSPRGLPGELFF.

The chain combines TRBV5-1 with TRBJ1-2, with D unresolved. The ends were cut back, 3 bases at V and 6 bases at J, with 12 bases in the middle. CDR1 and CDR2 from the germline V gene are SGHRS and YFSETQ. There are 13 residues in the CDR3. The CDR3 bases are TGCGCCAGCAGCTCCCTCGGTTGGGATGGCTACACCTTC. Residues: CASSSLGWDGYTF.

The rearrangement links TRBV7-9 to TRBJ1-1, with D maybe TRBD1 (5 bases). This CDR3 is 14 amino acids long. V dropped 6 bases and J dropped 1 base, with 12 bases sitting between them. The V gene's germline CDR1 is SEHNR and CDR2 FQNEAQ (reference sequence). In DNA, the CDR3 is TGTGCCAGCAGACTGTTTGACAGGAACACTGAAGCTTTCTTT. It translates to CASRLFDRNTEAFF.

CDR3 bases: TGTGCCAGCTCACCGACCGCTAGTTGGGTAGGAGATACGCAGTATTTT. It encodes CASSPTASWVGDTQYF. The V and J genes are TRBV18 and TRBJ2-3; D is undetermined. There are 16 residues in the CDR3. Trimming took 3 bases from V and 5 from J, leaving 18 bases between them. Germline CDR1 is KGHSH and CDR2 is LQKENI.